This T cell receptor (beta chain) was identified during a study of human T cells and chemical hapten exposure. Study-wide context: Skin on the upper inner arm, roughly 2 cm by roughly 2 cm in size, was sensitized with 2% DPC. It was small differences in pooled library volume that mainly caused per-sample TCR yields to vary.

Regarding time point: pre-sensitization, week 0. The sample's treatment: therapeutic diphenylcyclopropenone sensitization with weekly scalp DPC. In every case, blood was obtained before the patch test was applied. TCRdb itself ran the RACE reads through MiXCR, one entry per CDR3 protein. Of approximately 260,000 distinct CDR3 sequences in the sample, just under 8% were seen once. The V and J ends lost 5 bases and 6 bases, in that order; junction bases with no gene match: 7. The CDR3 is 15 amino acids. The germline V gene has CDR1 MNHNY and CDR2 SVGAGI (reference sequence). The sample holds many counts of this clonotype.

This chain uses TRBV6-6 with TRBJ2-1; 10 bases map to TRBD1. This TCR was recovered from a man aged 18 to 30 with alopecia areata. Some clones in this sample may be carry-over from other donors' samples. The source was whole blood, collected in connection with sensitization to the hapten diphenylcyclopropenone (DPC). CDR3 sequence reads: CASSPGTGAVNEQFF. CDR3 nucleotide sequence: TGTGCCAGCAGTCCCGGGACAGGGGCAGTCAATGAGCAGTTCTTC.